This T cell receptor (beta chain) comes out of a study of CD8+CD57+ T cells in acquired aplastic anemia. Genomic DNA templated the TCR beta VDJ and CDR3 profiling. TCRdb reprocessed the reads via MiXCR and lists one record per CDR3 protein. The data show approximately 200,000 distinct CDR3 sequences, roughly half seen once. CDR1 is LNHNV and CDR2 is YYDKDF in the germline V gene (reference sequence). V dropped 3 bases and J dropped 4 bases, with 9 bases sitting between them. This CDR3 spans 13 amino acids. This clonotype was sampled from a human donor in good health, serving as a control. The chain carries TRBV15 and TRBJ1-1, with D unresolved. Material for sequencing was sorted CD4+, CD8+, or CD8+CD57+ T cells (not recorded which) from PBMCs. The CDR3 loop is CATSRAKSTEAFF. DNA of the CDR3: TGTGCCACCAGCAGGGCCAAGAGCACTGAAGCTTTCTTT.